Described below is a single T cell receptor (beta chain) sequence and its context. A much larger clone lies one base from this, so it may be a read error. Amplified regions were TCR beta CDR3 sequences from RNA transcripts. An initial round of RT-PCR targeting the TCR CDR3 relied on the HTBI primer set. In TCRdb, the multiplex PCR reads were re-called with MiXCR into one record per CDR3 protein. The sample yields about 610,000 distinct CDR3 sequences, about 16% seen once. The entry originates in a study of T cells in Graves' hyperthyroidism and ophthalmopathy. The specimen was blood. The source of this sequence is a woman between 40 and 50 years old with Graves' ophthalmopathy.

The CDR3 loop reads CASGSDGSIQPQHF. The CDR3 DNA is TGTGCCAGCGGTTCGGACGGAAGCATTCAGCCCCAGCATTTT. The rearrangement uses TRBV6-2 or TRBV6-3 and TRBJ1-5; no definite D call. There are 14 residues in the CDR3. Per germline, CDR1 MNHEY and CDR2 SVGEGT.